This T cell receptor beta chain was sequenced during a study of CD8 T cells in Susac syndrome. V was cut by 5 bases and J by 11 bases, with 15 bases left in between. The germline V gene encodes CDR1 SQVTM and CDR2 ANQGSEA. CDR3 length: 11 residues. RNA, at about 0.45 to 1 ug, was reverse transcribed with random hexamers. TCRdb re-called the immunoSEQ multiplex PCR reads through MiXCR, storing one row per CDR3 protein. This sample has around 190,000 distinct CDR3 sequences, with approximately 95% found just once. The chain joins TRBV29-1 to TRBJ1-1; no definite D call. The TCR originated in a human donor with multiple sclerosis. Sequenced sample: CD8+ T cells from PBMCs. CDR3: CSVRSESMAFF. In DNA form, the CDR3 reads TGCAGCGTTAGATCTGAATCAATGGCTTTCTTT.